This T cell receptor (beta chain) is drawn from a study of T cell responses to AZD1222 COVID-19 vaccine. There are 15 residues in the CDR3. Germline CDR1 and CDR2: LGHDT and YNNKEL (reference sequence). V was clipped by 4 bases and J by 3 bases; unmatched bases: 8. Repertoires were generated with immunoSEQ multiplex PCR, while TCRdb's copy carries only in-frame clones and drops some. Of 55,000 to 85,000 clones in the sample, roughly 84% were seen once. Study-wide results and caveats: Breadth and depth of Spike-specific TCRs rose after two AZD1222 doses. Possibly, clonal diversity was underestimated; donors were largely white British and included more females.

About this clone: Its specificity is unknown.

Sequencing used peripheral blood, obtained on day 0 of AZD1222 vaccination. The TCR sequence derives from an adult in good health. V and J are TRBV3-1 (or the pseudogene TRBV3-2) and TRBJ2-5, with 7 bases that match TRBD2. Here the CDR3 reads CASSLHPGGKETQYF. The CDR3 DNA reads as TGTGCCAGCAGCCTTCATCCGGGGGGAAAAGAGACCCAGTACTTC.